This TCR beta chain was recorded in a study of shared clonotypes between healthy human individuals (TCRdb year 2020). For the wider study: The cohort comprised a couple of women and a few men aged 18 to 49 years. Per donor, three plates each were used for CD4 naive and CD4 memory, two for CD8 naive, and one for CD8 memory. Each donor's leukapheresis produced roughly between about 0.8 and 10 billion PBMCs. To estimate repertoire size and how much clonotypes are shared between individuals, the study performed deep sequencing of blood TCR repertoires from about five healthy adults. To increase sequencing depth and limit assay-specific biases, different laboratories used diverse techniques to prepare libraries and sequence TCR repertoires. What the work shows at the level of the full study, not this receptor alone: Pairwise subsampling indicated that sequencing depth was expected to affect the degree of clonotype sharing among donors. Sampling was restricted to blood, and TCR repertoires in tissue are likely to differ from TCR repertoires in blood. The small number of donors limited the genetic and exposure-history diversity represented. Rarefaction of sorted-subset datasets indicated incomplete sequencing despite the large sequencing depth. When a few donors were compared, the shared fraction of clonotypes was around 5% for naive CD4, more than 3% for naive CD8, roughly 2.5% for memory CD4, and around 0.37% for memory CD8. Estimated clonotype richness was generally larger for naive than for memory subsets. Compared with non-shared clonotypes, clonotypes shared by all four sorted-subset donors had higher generation probabilities.

Trimming removed 5 bases from V and 2 bases from J, leaving 15 bases between the germline ends. CDR1 and CDR2 were assigned from the germline V gene as MNHNS and SASEGT. The CDR3 covers 15 residues, taking in both the cysteine and the phenylalanine. Of all the DNA, just the CDR3 is kept, 45 bases in frame from base 1. Healthy HIV-negative adults with no recently reported acute infections or vaccinations were included as donors. Every donor was a Caucasian adult residing in Nashville, Tennessee, USA. CD4+ T cells were enriched by magnetic negative selection, after which naive cells were positively selected on CD45RA and the negative fraction was taken as the memory subset. Blood was obtained by leukapheresis, after which PBMCs were separated by Ficoll-Histopaque density gradient centrifugation and cryopreserved in liquid nitrogen vapor phase. Analytical flow cytometry was used to check the purity and quantity of each magnetically sorted T cell population. From each sorted fraction, genomic DNA was isolated and quantified by UV absorbance on a Nanodrop 2000c.

With respect to this clone: The antigen it recognizes is unknown. Base qualities were left out, and no much larger clone turns up one base away.

Using the deep immunoSEQ assay, TCR CDR3 regions were amplified from genomic DNA by multiplex PCR. Extracted genomic DNA from each cell subset was spread evenly across all wells of several immunoSEQ 96-well plates, with each plate serving as a replicate. Each replicate PCR for sorted subsets received 150 to 250 ng genomic DNA, equal to 30,000 or so T cell genomes. Purified libraries were quantified with a Qubit 3.0 fluorometer, sized on a Bioanalyzer 2100, and re-quantified with the KAPA Library Quantification kit. Every immunoSEQ 96-well plate was sequenced on a dedicated single-read 150-cycle Illumina NextSeq 550 flow cell. On the study's bioinformatics: Because the immunoSEQ output held only junctional sequences and lacked quality scores, the filtering could not match the filtering applied to full-length reads. To assign V/J genes and CDR3, sequences were annotated against IMGT germline references using PyIR, a Python wrapper for IgBLAST v1.9. Any read was removed if the V/J assignment was weak (E-value above 1e-6), the CDR3 was missing, or the read contained stop codons, out-of-frame junctions, or ambiguous translated residues. V3J clonotypes were defined as sequences sharing the same inferred V gene, J gene, and CDR3 amino acid sequence. Percentage overlap between repertoires was computed as shared unique clonotypes divided by the size of the smaller repertoire. Richness of each repertoire was evaluated using RTK rarefaction, the Chao1 estimator, and Recon v2.1 estimates of unobserved clonotypes. For all TCRbeta clonotypes obtained by the gDNA method from a few donors, generation probabilities were computed with OLGA. Drawn from immuneACCESS, this table holds only the in-frame rearrangements with V and J called that TCRdb kept. Clones are partly lost; checked studies trace under half to an unresolved V gene and leave the rest unexplained. V and J calls and clone size are copied from that table; D and trimming were computed from the DNA. This sample holds some 1 million clones; around 74% were observed only once. The ten largest account for 1.4% of the sample.

The chain couples TRBV6-1 to TRBJ1-1, with a tentative D gene TRBD1 over 6 matching bases. Sequencing was carried out using memory CD4+ T cells sorted from blood. The cell subset or site label on this specimen signifies: CD45RA-negative fraction. The TCR was taken from a young man in good health. The nucleotides are TGTGCCAGCAGTCCCATGAGGGGGGGTAACACTGAAGCTTTCTTT. Translated, this gives CASSPMRGGNTEAFF.